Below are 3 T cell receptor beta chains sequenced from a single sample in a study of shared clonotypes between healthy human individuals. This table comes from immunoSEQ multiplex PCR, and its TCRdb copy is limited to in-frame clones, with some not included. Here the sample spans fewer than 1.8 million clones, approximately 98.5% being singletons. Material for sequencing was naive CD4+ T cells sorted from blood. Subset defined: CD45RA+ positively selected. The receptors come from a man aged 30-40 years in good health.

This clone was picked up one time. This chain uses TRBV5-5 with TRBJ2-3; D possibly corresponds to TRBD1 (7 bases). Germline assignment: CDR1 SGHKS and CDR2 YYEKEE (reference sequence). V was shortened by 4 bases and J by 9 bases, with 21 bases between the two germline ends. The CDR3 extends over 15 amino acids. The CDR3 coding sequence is TGTGCCAGCAGCCCACAGGGGTTGACTAGTATAACGCAGTATTTT. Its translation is CASSPQGLTSITQYF. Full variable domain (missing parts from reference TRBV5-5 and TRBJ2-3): DAGVTQSPTHLIKTRGQQVTLRCSPISGHKSVSWYQQVLGQGPQFIFQYYEKEERGRGNFPDRFSARQFPNYSSELNVNALLLGDSALYLCASSPQGLTSITQYFGPGTRLTVL.

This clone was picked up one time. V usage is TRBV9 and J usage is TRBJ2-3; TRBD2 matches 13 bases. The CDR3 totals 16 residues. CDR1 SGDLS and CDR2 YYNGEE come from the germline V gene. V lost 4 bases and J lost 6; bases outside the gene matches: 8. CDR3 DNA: TGTGCCAGCAGCATTGGACTAGCGGGAGTTGAGGATACGCAGTATTTT. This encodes CASSIGLAGVEDTQYF. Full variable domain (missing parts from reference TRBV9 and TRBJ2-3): DSGVTQTPKHLITATGQRVTLRCSPRSGDLSVYWYQQSLDQGLQFLIQYYNGEERAKGNILERFSAQQFPDLHSELNLSSLELGDSALYFCASSIGLAGVEDTQYFGPGTRLTVL.

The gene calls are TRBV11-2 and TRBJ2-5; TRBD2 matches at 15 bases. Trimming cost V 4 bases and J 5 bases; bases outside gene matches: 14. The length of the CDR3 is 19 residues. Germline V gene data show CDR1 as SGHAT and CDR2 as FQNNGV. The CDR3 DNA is TGTGCCAGCAGCTCCCGGACTAGCGGGAGGGCCGTGCCACCGGAGACCCAGTACTTC. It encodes CASSSRTSGRAVPPETQYF.